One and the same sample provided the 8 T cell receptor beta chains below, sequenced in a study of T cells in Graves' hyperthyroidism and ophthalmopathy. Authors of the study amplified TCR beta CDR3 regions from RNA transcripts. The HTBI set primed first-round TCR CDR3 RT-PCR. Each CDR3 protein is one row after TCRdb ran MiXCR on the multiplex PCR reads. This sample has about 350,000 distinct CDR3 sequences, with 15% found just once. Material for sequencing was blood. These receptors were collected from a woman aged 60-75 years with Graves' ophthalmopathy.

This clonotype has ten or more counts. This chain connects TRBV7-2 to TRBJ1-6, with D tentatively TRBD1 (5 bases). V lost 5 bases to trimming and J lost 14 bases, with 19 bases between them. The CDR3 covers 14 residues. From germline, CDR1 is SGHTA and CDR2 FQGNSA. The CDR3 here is CASSQSRGDLALHF. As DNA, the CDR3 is TGTGCCAGCAGCCAAAGTCGGGGGGATTTGGCCCTCCACTTT.

Written as DNA, the CDR3 is TGCAGTGCTAGGTGGGGACTCAAGACGACCGGGGAGCTGTTTTTT. This translates into CSARWGLKTTGELFF. The V call is TRBV20-1, the J call TRBJ2-2, with TRBD2 as a possible D gene (6 bases). Germline V lookup: CDR1 DFQATT, CDR2 SNEGSKA (reference sequence). This CDR3 comprises 15 residues. Trimming left V 3 bases short and J 5 bases short, with 16 bases between.

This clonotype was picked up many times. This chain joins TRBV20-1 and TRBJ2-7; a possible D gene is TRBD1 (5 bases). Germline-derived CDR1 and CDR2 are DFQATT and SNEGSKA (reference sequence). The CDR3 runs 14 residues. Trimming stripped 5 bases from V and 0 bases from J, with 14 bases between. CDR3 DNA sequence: TGCAGTGCTGGTGACAGAGCCTTCTCCTACGAGCAGTACTTC. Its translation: CSAGDRAFSYEQYF.

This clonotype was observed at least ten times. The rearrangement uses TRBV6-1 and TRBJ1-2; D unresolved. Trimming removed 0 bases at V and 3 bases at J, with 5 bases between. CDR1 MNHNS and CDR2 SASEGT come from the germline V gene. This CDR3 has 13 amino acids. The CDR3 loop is CASSEAGYYGYTF. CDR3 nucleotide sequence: TGTGCCAGCAGTGAAGCTGGGTACTATGGCTACACCTTC.

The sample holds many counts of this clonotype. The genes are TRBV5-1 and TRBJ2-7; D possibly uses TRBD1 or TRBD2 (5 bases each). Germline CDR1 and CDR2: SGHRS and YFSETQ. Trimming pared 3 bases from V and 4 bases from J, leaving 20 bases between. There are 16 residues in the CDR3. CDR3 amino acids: CASSSLSGTRGYEQYF. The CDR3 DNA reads TGCGCCAGCAGCTCGCTCTCCGGGACCCGAGGGTACGAGCAGTACTTC.

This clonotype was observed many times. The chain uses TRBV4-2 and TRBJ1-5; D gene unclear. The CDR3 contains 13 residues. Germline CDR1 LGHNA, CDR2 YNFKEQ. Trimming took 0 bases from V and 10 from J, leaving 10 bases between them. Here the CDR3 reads CASSQDIVTPQHF. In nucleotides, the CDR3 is TGTGCCAGCAGCCAAGACATTGTGACTCCCCAGCATTTT.

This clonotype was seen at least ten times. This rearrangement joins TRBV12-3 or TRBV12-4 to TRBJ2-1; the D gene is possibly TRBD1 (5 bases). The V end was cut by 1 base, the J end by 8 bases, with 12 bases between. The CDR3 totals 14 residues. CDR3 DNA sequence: TGTGCCAGCAGTTTAGAGGCAGGGAACCATGAGCAGTTCTTC. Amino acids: CASSLEAGNHEQFF.

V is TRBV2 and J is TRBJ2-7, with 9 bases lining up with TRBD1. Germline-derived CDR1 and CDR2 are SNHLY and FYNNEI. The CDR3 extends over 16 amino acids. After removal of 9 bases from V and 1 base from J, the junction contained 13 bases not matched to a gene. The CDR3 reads CAREWGQGSGSYEQYF. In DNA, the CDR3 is TGTGCCAGGGAGTGGGGACAGGGAAGCGGATCCTACGAGCAGTACTTC.